These 16 T cell receptor beta chains originate from one sample sequenced in a study of regulatory T cells in long-lasting Graves disease. Through Arm-PCR of CDR3 regions and iRepertoire HTBI primers, TCR beta libraries were built. Each CDR3 protein is one row after TCRdb ran MiXCR on the multiplex PCR reads. The repertoire holds hundreds of thousands of distinct CDR3 sequences, with roughly 15% as singletons. Time point noted: newly diagnosed GD, antithyroid drugs for less than 3 months. The TCR library was made from RNA that had been extracted from PBMCs in TRIzol. This sample also appeared in a second study, on T cells in Graves' hyperthyroidism and ophthalmopathy.

Sequencing was performed on peripheral blood mononuclear cells (PBMCs), taken at new diagnosis, from a patient treated with antithyroid drugs. These TCRs come from a woman under 40 with Graves disease.

In its sample, this clonotype was seen a few times. J is TRBJ2-1 and V is TRBV4-2; 8 bases agree with TRBD2. The germline CDR1 and CDR2 sequences are LGHNA and YNFKEQ. The V segment lost 0 bases and the J segment 4 bases; nucleotides outside the gene matches: 5. The CDR3 loop spans 16 amino acids. The DNA of the CDR3 is TGTGCCAGCAGCCAAGATTACCGGGAGGGGTACAATGAGCAGTTCTTC. Protein: CASSQDYREGYNEQFF.

This clonotype occurred many times. V usage is TRBV6-1 and J usage is TRBJ2-1; D gene unclear. With 2 bases removed from V and 0 bases from J, the gap between germline ends came to 5 bases. The CDR3 covers 14 residues. The germline V gene has CDR1 MNHNS and CDR2 SASEGT. CDR3 sequence: CASSEQPSYNEQFF. The CDR3 coding sequence is TGTGCCAGCAGTGAACAGCCCTCCTACAATGAGCAGTTCTTC.

This clonotype was detected only a few times. The chain recombines TRBV7-2 with TRBJ2-5; D is perhaps TRBD1 or TRBD2 (5 bases each). The CDR3 is made up of 16 amino acids. The V gene's germline CDR1 is SGHTA and CDR2 FQGNSA. V lost 0 bases and J 6 bases, leaving 17 bases between the germline ends. CDR3 nucleotide sequence: TGTGCCAGCAGCTTAGCGAGTGAGGGGCGCGGAAAGACCCAGTACTTC. Residues: CASSLASEGRGKTQYF.

A word on this clonotype: This may be a read error: a much more frequent sequence differs by one nucleotide. J is TRBJ2-5 and V is TRBV29-1; D is perhaps TRBD1 or TRBD2 (6 bases each). CDR3 length: 12 residues. CDR1 and CDR2 (germline): SQVTM, ANQGSEA. Trimming removed 7 bases from V and 7 bases from J, with 16 bases in between. The CDR3 loop reads CSALTGRGTQYF. The CDR3 nucleotides read TGCAGCGCACTTACAGGGCGGGGGACCCAGTACTTC.

This chain joins TRBV11-1 and TRBJ2-6, with a weak D call TRBD1 (5 bases). The CDR3 sequence is 20 residues long. Trimming took 1 base from V and 0 from J, leaving 19 bases between them. Germline assignment: CDR1 SGHAT and CDR2 FQDESV (reference sequence). The CDR3 DNA follows: TGTGCCAGCAGCTTAGGGGGCCCTGAGGAGTTTCGCTCTGGGGCCAACGTCCTGACTTTC. Translated, it gives CASSLGGPEEFRSGANVLTF.

The table lists this clonotype with many counts. CDR3 amino acids: CASTTNVLQKLNTEAFF. CDR3 DNA: TGTGCCAGCACCACCAACGTCTTACAGAAGTTGAACACTGAAGCTTTCTTT. The rearrangement uses TRBV7-2 and TRBJ1-1; D is unresolved. In germline, CDR1 is SGHTA, CDR2 FQGNSA. Trimming took off 7 bases at V and 0 bases at J, with 21 bases between the two ends. The CDR3 covers 17 residues.

This clonotype was seen at least ten times. The rearrangement uses TRBV7-2 and TRBJ2-5; D gene uncertain. The CDR3 sequence is 12 residues long. Trimming took 0 bases from V and 5 from J, leaving 4 bases between them. From germline, CDR1 is SGHTA and CDR2 FQGNSA. The chain's CDR3 is CASSLAYETQYF. As DNA, the CDR3 is TGTGCCAGCAGCTTAGCGTACGAGACCCAGTACTTC.

This chain connects TRBV4-1 to TRBJ2-4; TRBD2 is a possible D gene (6 bases). The CDR3 loop spans 17 amino acids. Trimming took 0 bases from V and 0 from J, leaving 12 bases between them. CDR1 is MGHRA, CDR2 YSYEKL, per germline. CDR3: CASSQDRVAVAKNIQYF. The CDR3 bases are TGCGCCAGCAGCCAAGATCGGGTAGCGGTAGCCAAAAACATTCAGTACTTC.

This clonotype was detected ten times or more. The gene calls are TRBV6-1 and TRBJ1-2; D is perhaps TRBD1 (6 bases). The CDR3 length is 14 residues. V was cut by 7 bases and J by 2 bases, with 14 bases left in between. The germline gives CDR1 MNHNS, CDR2 SASEGT. As DNA, the CDR3 is TGTGCCAGCACTACAACCGGGACAAACTATGGCTACACCTTC. Protein sequence: CASTTTGTNYGYTF.

This clonotype has ten or more counts. The genes are TRBV20-1 and TRBJ1-2, with D unresolved. CDR3 length: 11 amino acids. V gave up 3 bases and J gave up 2 bases, with 4 bases separating them. The germline gives CDR1 DFQATT, CDR2 SNEGSKA (reference sequence). CDR3 protein: CSASLNYGYTF. The DNA for the CDR3 is TGCAGTGCTAGCCTGAACTATGGCTACACCTTC.

A note on this clonotype: The junction and the germline gene differ at one end; a read error may be behind it. J is TRBJ2-3 and V is TRBV20-1, with a tentative D call TRBD2 (5 bases). The CDR3 runs to 12 residues. CDR1 DFQATT and CDR2 SNEGSKA come from the germline V gene (reference sequence). As DNA, the CDR3 is TGCAGTGCCAGTATCGGAGGCGGAGCCCCTTGTTTT. Translation: CSASIGGGAPCF.

This clonotype was found many times. J is TRBJ2-5 and V is TRBV2; 8 bases agree with TRBD1. Germline CDR1 is SNHLY and CDR2 is FYNNEI. The CDR3 is 15 amino acids. After removal of 3 bases from V and 2 bases from J, the junction contained 5 bases not matched to a gene. This chain's CDR3 is CASSETGVVQETQYF. Written as DNA, the CDR3 is TGTGCCAGCAGTGAGACAGGGGTTGTACAAGAGACCCAGTACTTC.

This clonotype has at least ten counts. The CDR3: CASSLPELSGSPLHF. CDR3 DNA: TGTGCCAGCAGCTTGCCCGAATTATCGGGTTCACCCCTCCACTTT. The chain carries TRBV28 and TRBJ1-6; D unclear. Per germline, CDR1 MDHEN and CDR2 SYDVKM. The V gene lost 6 bases and the J gene lost 9 bases, with 18 bases spanning the gap. The CDR3 totals 15 residues. Based on the CDR3 plus reference TRBV28 and TRBJ1-6, the full variable domain is DVKVTQSSRYLVKRTGEKVFLECVQDMDHENMFWYRQDPGLGLRLIYFSYDVKMKEKGDIPEGYSVSREKKERFSLILESASTNQTSMYLCASSLPELSGSPLHFGNGTRLTVT.

In the case of this clonotype: A much larger clone lies one base from this, so it may be a read error. The chain recombines TRBV7-9 with TRBJ1-1, with D perhaps TRBD1 (5 bases). Germline CDR1 is SEHNR and CDR2 is FQNEAQ (reference sequence). The V end was cut by 7 bases, the J end by 4 bases, with 19 bases between. The CDR3 loop spans 15 amino acids. This CDR3 is CASTPNGAAGTEAFF. The CDR3 nucleotides read TGTGCCAGCACTCCAAACGGGGCGGCGGGCACTGAAGCTTTCTTT.

This clonotype was picked up many times. This chain joins TRBV28 and TRBJ2-2; 9 bases map to TRBD1. Germline V lookup: CDR1 MDHEN, CDR2 SYDVKM. V shed 4 bases and J 10 bases; nucleotides not matched to a gene: 7. The CDR3 totals 14 residues. CDR3 DNA sequence: TGTGCCAGCAGTTCAAGGACAGGGGAGGCGGAGCTGTTTTTT. This gives the protein CASSSRTGEAELFF.

This clonotype was seen at least ten times. This sequence joins TRBV2 and TRBJ1-5; a possible D gene is TRBD1 (6 bases). V lost 7 bases and J lost 0, with 7 bases in between. Germline V gene lookup returns CDR1 SNHLY and CDR2 FYNNEI. This CDR3 is built from 13 residues. The CDR3 DNA reads as TGTGCCAGCACAGGGGATAGCAATCAGCCCCAGCATTTT. It yields the protein CASTGDSNQPQHF.